This T cell receptor beta chain was sequenced during a study of early T cells in non-severe SARS-CoV-2 infection. Study in general: Chains stayed unpaired after sequencing of bulk RNA from unsorted whole blood. The study, taken as a whole, reports: Matching against VDJdb likely underestimated virus-specific expansions, favoring anti-spike CD8.

Germline V gene lookup returns CDR1 SGHTA and CDR2 FQGNSA. CDR3 length: 16 amino acids. V lost 2 bases, J lost 1 base, and 5 bases stayed unmatched. A note on this clonotype: Its antigen is currently unknown.

Unique molecular identifiers (one per individual cDNA molecule) were attached. A single record per CDR3 protein comes from TCRdb applying MiXCR to the 5' RACE reads. The sample carries tens of thousands of distinct CDR3 sequences, roughly a tenth recorded once. The sequencing here drew on whole blood, taken at baseline. The gene calls are TRBV7-2 and TRBJ2-4; 7 positions match TRBD1. The clonotype comes from an adult who was a healthcare worker with PCR-confirmed SARS-CoV-2 infection or an uninfected control (not recorded which). The CDR3 protein is CASSLMTGHAKNIQYF. For the CDR3, the DNA is TGTGCCAGCAGCTTAATGACAGGGCACGCCAAAAACATTCAGTACTTC.